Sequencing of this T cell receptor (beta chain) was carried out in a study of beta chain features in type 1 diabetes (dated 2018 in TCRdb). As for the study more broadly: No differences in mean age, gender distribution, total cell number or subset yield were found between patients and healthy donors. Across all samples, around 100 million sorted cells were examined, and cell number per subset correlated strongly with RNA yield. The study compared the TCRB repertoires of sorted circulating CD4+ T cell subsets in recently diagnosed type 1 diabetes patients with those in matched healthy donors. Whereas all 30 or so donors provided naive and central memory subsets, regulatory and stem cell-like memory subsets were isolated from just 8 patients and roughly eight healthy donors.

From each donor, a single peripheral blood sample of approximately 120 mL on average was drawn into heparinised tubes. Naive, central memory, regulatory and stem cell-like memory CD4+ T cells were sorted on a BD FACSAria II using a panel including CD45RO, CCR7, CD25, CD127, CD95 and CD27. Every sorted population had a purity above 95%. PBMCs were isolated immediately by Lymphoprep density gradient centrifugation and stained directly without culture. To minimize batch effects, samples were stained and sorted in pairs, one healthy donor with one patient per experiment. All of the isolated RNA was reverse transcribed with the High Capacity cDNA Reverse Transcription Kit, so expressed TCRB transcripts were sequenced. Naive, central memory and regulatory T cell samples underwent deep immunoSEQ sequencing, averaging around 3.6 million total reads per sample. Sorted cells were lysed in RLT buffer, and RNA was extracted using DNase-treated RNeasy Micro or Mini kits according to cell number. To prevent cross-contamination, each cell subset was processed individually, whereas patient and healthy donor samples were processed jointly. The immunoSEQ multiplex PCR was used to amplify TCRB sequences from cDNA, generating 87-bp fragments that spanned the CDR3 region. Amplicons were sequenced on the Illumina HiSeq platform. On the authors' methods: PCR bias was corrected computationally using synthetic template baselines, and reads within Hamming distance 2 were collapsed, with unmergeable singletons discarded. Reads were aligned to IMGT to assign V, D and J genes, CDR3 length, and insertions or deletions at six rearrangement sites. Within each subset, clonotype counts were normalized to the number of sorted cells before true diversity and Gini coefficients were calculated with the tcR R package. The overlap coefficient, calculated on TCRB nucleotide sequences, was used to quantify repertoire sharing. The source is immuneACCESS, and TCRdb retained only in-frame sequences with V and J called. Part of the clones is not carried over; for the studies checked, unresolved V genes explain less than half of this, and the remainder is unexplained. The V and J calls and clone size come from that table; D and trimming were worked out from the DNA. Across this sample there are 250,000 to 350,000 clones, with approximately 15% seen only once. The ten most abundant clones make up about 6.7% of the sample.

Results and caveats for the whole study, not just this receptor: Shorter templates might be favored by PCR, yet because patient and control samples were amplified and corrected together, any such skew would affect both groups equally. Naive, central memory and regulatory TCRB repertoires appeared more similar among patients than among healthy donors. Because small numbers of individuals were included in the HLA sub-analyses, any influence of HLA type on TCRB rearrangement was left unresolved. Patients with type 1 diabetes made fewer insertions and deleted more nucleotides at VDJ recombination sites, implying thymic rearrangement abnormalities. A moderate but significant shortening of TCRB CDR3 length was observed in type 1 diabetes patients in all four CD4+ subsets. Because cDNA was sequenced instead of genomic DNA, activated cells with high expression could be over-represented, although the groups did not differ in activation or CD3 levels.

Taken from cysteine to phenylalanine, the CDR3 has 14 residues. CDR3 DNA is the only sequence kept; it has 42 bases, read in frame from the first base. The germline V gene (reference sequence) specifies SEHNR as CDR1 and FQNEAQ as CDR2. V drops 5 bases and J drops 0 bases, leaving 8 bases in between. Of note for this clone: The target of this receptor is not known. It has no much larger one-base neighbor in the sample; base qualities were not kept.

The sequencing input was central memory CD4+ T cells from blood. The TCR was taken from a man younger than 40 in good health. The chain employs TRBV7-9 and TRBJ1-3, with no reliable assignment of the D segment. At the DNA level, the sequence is TGTGCCAGCAGCCCGCCGGGCTCTGGAAACACCATATATTTT. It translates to CASSPPGSGNTIYF. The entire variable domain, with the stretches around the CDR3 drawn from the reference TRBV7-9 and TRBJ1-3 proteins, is DTGVSQNPRHKITKRGQNVTFRCDPISEHNRLYWYRQTLGQGPEFLTYFQNEAQLEKSRLLSDRFSAERPKGSFSTLEIQRTEQGDSAMYLCASSPPGSGNTIYFGEGSWLTVV.